Sequencing of this T cell receptor beta chain was carried out in a study of persistence of HIV-infected CD4 T cells. General observations from the study: Degenerate expanded CDR3beta sequences were enriched among CMV- and Gag-responding cells.

The immunoSEQ assay was version 4, run in survey mode. Measured with immunoSEQ multiplex PCR; TCRdb has only the in-frame clones, and not every one. The sample carries about 30,000 clones, about four fifths recorded once. To note about this clone: The antigen remains unidentified.

The CDR3 spans 13 residues. V lost 8 bases and J 5 bases, leaving 15 bases between the germline ends. From germline, CDR1 is LNHDA and CDR2 SQIVND (reference sequence). Lysates of CMV-infected fibroblasts at 10 ug/mL stimulated these cells. CD40L-negative CD69-negative CD45RO-high memory CD4+ T cells were sorted as populations depleted of antigen-responding cells. The source was CD4+ T cells sorted from PBMCs after roughly 17-hour stimulation, collected from a patient who received antiretroviral therapy. The V gene is TRBV19, the J gene TRBJ2-5; D is tentatively TRBD1 or TRBD2 (5 bases each). The receptor's source is an adult man with HIV who was CMV-seropositive. The CDR3 sequence is CASERGDGETQYF. The CDR3, as DNA: TGTGCCAGTGAAAGGGGAGATGGCGAGACCCAGTACTTC.